This entry features one T cell receptor (beta chain) sequence. What this receptor recognizes is not known. Per-base qualities were not stored, and no clone one base away is much larger. Libraries were prepared through the immunoSEQ multiplex PCR assay. Entries here come from immuneACCESS through TCRdb and include only in-frame sequences with V and J called. Some clones fail to appear in such tables; in the studies checked, an unresolved V gene covers under half of the shortfall, and the cause of the remainder is unknown. In this sample the table shows 720,000 or so clones, approximately 85% of which occur a single time. The top ten clones comprise around 0.01% of the sample. This sample was taken from a study of shared T cell receptors in the human thymus (dated by TCRdb to the early 2020s). For the wider study: The study examined how the human thymus generates shared, self-reactive T-cell receptor alpha chains.

These same data were also listed under a study on human thymus T cells. As that second study puts it: The donors were immunologically healthy infants in Finland who had open corrective cardiac surgery for congenital heart defects. Thymus tissue was obtained as surgical resects removed during corrective cardiac surgery. Both the thymic and the peripheral blood repertoires appeared to show biased V and J gene segment usage. The related research found that thymic TCR repertoires overlapped highly between unrelated individuals. The study characterized TCR alpha and beta repertoires from about 8 infant thymus samples and a few related peripheral blood samples. The infant donors were roughly 7 to 244 days old, and the cohort included six males and a couple of females. Thymocytes were mechanically released from the tissue and were stored as pellets of about 9-33 million cells at -70 degrees C. A QIAsymphony instrument was used to extract genomic DNA from frozen cell pellets. The immunoSEQ multiplex PCR assay was used to amplify the TCRB and TCRAD loci from a standardized amount of quality-controlled genomic DNA. The V(D)J region was spanned by amplicons of a length sufficient to cover the CDR3 and to identify V and J genes. Through the commercial immunoSEQ service, the amplicons were sequenced on an Illumina platform. Primer bias and sequencing errors were corrected as previously described, and TCRAD and TCRB were defined on the basis of the IMGT database. Analysis of the repertoires was done with immunoSEQ Analyzer 3.0 and VDJTools and included basic statistics, V/J segment usage, diversity estimates, rarefaction and pairwise overlap. To estimate diversity, the Chao1, ChaoE, Efron-Thisted, Shannon and inverse Simpson indices were applied, and diversity was also estimated on datasets down-sampled to the smallest sample. Repertoire overlap used strict matching of CDR3 nucleotide sequence, V gene and J gene, with Jaccard-based multidimensional scaling clustering. On average, thymus samples yielded roughly 800,000 unique TCRB clonotypes, whereas blood samples yielded some 80,000.

The sample consisted of thymocytes. The TCR originated in a girl under three years old with a congenital heart defect. Donor details come from another sample of the same person, matched by shared clones.

The nucleotide sequence is given as TGTGCCAGCAGAGCTAGCGGGGGGGCCGGGTATGAGCAGTTCTTC. Translated, it gives CASRASGGAGYEQFF. The sequence links TRBV6-4 to TRBJ2-1; 12 of the junction bases match TRBD2. The germline V gene yields MRHNA for CDR1 and SNTAGT for CDR2. The CDR3 runs 15 amino acids, cysteine and phenylalanine included. Only CDR3 DNA remains: 45 bases, in frame from the first base. From V the trimming removes 6 bases and from J it removes 8 bases, while the gene matches leave 8 bases of the junction unaccounted for.